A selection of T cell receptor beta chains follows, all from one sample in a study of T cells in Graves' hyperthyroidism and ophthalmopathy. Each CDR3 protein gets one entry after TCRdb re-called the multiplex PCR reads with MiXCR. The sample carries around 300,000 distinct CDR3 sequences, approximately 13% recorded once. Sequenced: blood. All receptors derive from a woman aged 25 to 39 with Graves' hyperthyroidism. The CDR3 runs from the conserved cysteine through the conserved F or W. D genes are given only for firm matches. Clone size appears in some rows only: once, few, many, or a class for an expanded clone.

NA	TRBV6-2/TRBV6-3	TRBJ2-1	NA	CASSLDRNGQFF	TGTGCCAGCAGTCTCGACCGGAATGGGCAGTTCTTC
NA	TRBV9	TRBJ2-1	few	CASSVGGLARDEQFF	TGTGCCAGCAGCGTAGGGGGGCTAGCCCGCGATGAGCAGTTCTTC
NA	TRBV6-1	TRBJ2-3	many	CASRHGGGDTQYF	TGTGCCAGCAGACACGGGGGTGGGGATACGCAGTATTTT
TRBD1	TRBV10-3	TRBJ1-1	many	CAIRGTGDTEAFF	TGTGCCATCAGGGGAACAGGGGACACTGAAGCTTTCTTT
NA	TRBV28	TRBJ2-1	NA	CASRNPGRNEQFF	TGTGCCAGCAGGAACCCCGGTCGCAATGAGCAGTTCTTC
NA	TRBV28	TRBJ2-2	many	CASSFAGRSTGELFF	TGTGCCAGCAGTTTTGCGGGGAGAAGCACCGGGGAGCTGTTTTTT
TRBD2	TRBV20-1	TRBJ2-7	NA	CSARDQLGGLAYNEQYF	TGCAGTGCTAGAGATCAGCTGGGGGGACTAGCGTACAACGAGCAGTACTTC
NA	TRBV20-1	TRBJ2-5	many	CSARFRGTETQYF	TGCAGTGCTAGGTTCAGGGGAACGGAGACCCAGTACTTC
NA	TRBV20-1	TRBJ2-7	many	CSAKENMPEQYF	TGCAGTGCTAAAGAAAACATGCCGGAGCAGTACTTC
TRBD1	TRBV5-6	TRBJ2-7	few	CASSLGLVDRSYEQYF	TGTGCCAGCAGCTTGGGTTTGGTGGACAGGTCCTACGAGCAGTACTTC
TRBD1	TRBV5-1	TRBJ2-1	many	CASHQGALVANEQFF	TGCGCCAGCCATCAGGGGGCCCTTGTGGCGAATGAGCAGTTCTTC
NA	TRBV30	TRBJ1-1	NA	CAWTGMGTEAFF	TGTGCCTGGACCGGGATGGGGACTGAAGCTTTCTTT
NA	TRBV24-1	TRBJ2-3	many	CATSDLKGRGDTQYF	TGTGCCACCAGTGATTTAAAGGGGCGCGGAGATACGCAGTATTTT
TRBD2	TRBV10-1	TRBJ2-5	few	CASNTTRRLAGESETQYF	TGCGCCAGCAATACGACTCGCCGACTAGCGGGAGAGTCGGAGACCCAGTACTTC
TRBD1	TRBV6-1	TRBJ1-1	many	CASILLDRGRVWAFF	TGTGCCAGCATATTGTTGGACAGGGGGCGCGTATGGGCTTTCTTT